The 24 T cell receptor beta chains below all came from one sample that was sequenced in a study of shared clonotypes between healthy human individuals (dated by TCRdb to the early 2020s). Library construction relied on the immunoSEQ multiplex PCR assay. TCRdb holds this immuneACCESS table with in-frame rearrangements only. Some clones are missing; in checked studies, unresolved V genes explain under half, and the rest has no known cause. In this sample the table shows about 2 million clones, 85% to 95% of which occur a single time. Under 0.15% of the sample belongs to the ten largest clones. The sequenced material came from naive CD4+ T cells sorted from blood. Per the publication, the cell subset or site label means: CD45RA+ positively selected. Source of these receptors: a man aged 18 to 35 in good health.

On this clone itself: Different DNA sequences within this sample yield the same CDR3. The V gene is TRBV5-1, the J gene TRBJ2-2; D call uncertain. CDR3 length equals 14 residues. From germline, CDR1 is SGHRS and CDR2 YFSETQ. V was pared by 4 bases and J by 1 base, with 8 bases between. The CDR3 nucleotides read TGCGCCAGCAGCCTCGGACGGAACACCGGGGAGCTGTTTTTT. The encoded protein is CASSLGRNTGELFF.

The V call is TRBV19, the J call TRBJ1-5; D may be TRBD1 (5 bases). The CDR3 runs 14 residues. CDR1 is LNHDA, CDR2 SQIVND, per germline (reference sequence). With 4 bases removed from V and 2 bases from J, the gap between germline ends came to 9 bases. CDR3 sequence reads: CASSKPGGNQPQHF. As DNA, the CDR3 is TGTGCCAGTAGTAAACCGGGGGGCAATCAGCCCCAGCATTTT.

The CDR3 region is CASSLTGMGAEAFF. The CDR3 bases are TGTGCCAGCAGCCTGACAGGGATGGGCGCTGAAGCTTTCTTT. This chain uses TRBV7-3 with TRBJ1-1; 7 nucleotides line up with TRBD1. The trim removed 5 bases at V and 6 bases at J, leaving 9 bases unmatched. Per the germline V gene, CDR1 is SGHTA and CDR2 is FQGTGA. This CDR3 has 14 amino acids. The whole variable domain, remainder taken from reference TRBV7-3 and TRBJ1-1, is GAGVSQTPSNKVTEKGKYVELRCDPISGHTALYWYRQSLGQGPEFLIYFQGTGAADDSGLPNDRFFAVRPEGSVSTLKIQRTERGDSAVYLCASSLTGMGAEAFFGQGTRLTVV.

A note on this clone: This sample also contains other DNA sequences that code for the same CDR3. This rearrangement joins TRBV6-1 to TRBJ1-1, with D uncertain. The CDR3 covers 14 residues. V dropped 1 base and J dropped 1 base, with 7 bases sitting between them. Germline-derived CDR1 and CDR2 are MNHNS and SASEGT. The CDR3 nucleotides read TGTGCCAGCAGTGAAGATCGGGGGAACACTGAAGCTTTCTTT. It translates to CASSEDRGNTEAFF.

The gene calls are TRBV6-5 and TRBJ2-6, with D hard to call. Per germline, CDR1 MNHEY and CDR2 SVGAGI. The CDR3 is 15 amino acids. Trimming removed 4 bases from V and 4 bases from J, with 11 bases in between. CDR3 bases: TGTGCCAGCAGTTCCGGTATGACAGGGGCCAACGTCCTGACTTTC. It specifies CASSSGMTGANVLTF.

Here the CDR3 reads CPRTSGRIKTQYF. The CDR3 DNA follows: TGTCCGAGGACTAGCGGGAGGATCAAGACCCAGTACTTC. This chain uses TRBV27 with TRBJ2-5; 14 bases match TRBD2. Germline CDR1 and CDR2: MNHEY and SMNVEV (reference sequence). The CDR3 spans 13 residues.

This clone was counted a single time. This clone may be a read error of a much larger clone one base away. Different DNA sequences within this sample yield the same CDR3. V is TRBV6-5 and J is TRBJ1-3; D gene uncertain. CDR1 MNHEY and CDR2 SVGAGI come from the germline V gene. This CDR3 is built from 14 residues. V lost 2 bases and J 0 bases, leaving 5 bases between the germline ends. The DNA for the CDR3 is TGTGCCAGCAGTTACGGTGCCTCTGGAAACACCATATATTTT. Encoded protein: CASSYGASGNTIYF.

The V call is TRBV19, the J call TRBJ2-7; 10 nucleotides align to TRBD1. Losses at the gene ends were 6 bases for V and 2 bases for J; bases not matched to a gene: 4. CDR1 and CDR2 from the germline V gene are LNHDA and SQIVND (reference sequence). CDR3 length equals 14 residues. The DNA for the CDR3 is TGTGCCAGTAGGGACAGGGGGGATACCTACGAGCAGTACTTC. Translating it yields CASRDRGDTYEQYF.

The CDR3 DNA sequence: TGTGCCATCGGACAGTTGGGGACCGGGGAGCTGTTTTTT. Translated: CAIGQLGTGELFF. The gene calls are TRBV10-3 and TRBJ2-2; weak D call: TRBD1 (6 bases). There are 13 residues in the CDR3. V was cut by 8 bases and J by 5 bases, with 12 bases left in between. CDR1 is ENHRY and CDR2 is SYGVKD in the germline V gene.

This clone was detected once. J is TRBJ1-1 and V is TRBV29-1; D not resolved. The CDR3 length is 11 residues. The V gene's germline CDR1 is SQVTM and CDR2 ANQGSEA. The V gene lost 4 bases and the J gene lost 7 bases, with 10 bases spanning the gap. The CDR3 DNA reads as TGCAGCGTTGTGACTGCCCATGAAGCTTTCTTT. This translates into CSVVTAHEAFF.

The rearrangement links TRBV14 to TRBJ2-7; 9 bases are shared with TRBD1. In germline, CDR1 is SGHDN, CDR2 FVKESK. The CDR3 runs 14 residues. Trimming cost V 3 bases and J 6 bases; bases outside gene matches: 6. Written as DNA, the CDR3 is TGTGCCAGCAGCCAGGGGACAGGGTTCTTCGAGCAGTACTTC. Its protein product is CASSQGTGFFEQYF.

The V call is TRBV6-5, the J call TRBJ1-2; D uncertain. V was shortened by 2 bases and J by 4 bases, with 8 bases between the two germline ends. Per germline, CDR1 MNHEY and CDR2 SVGAGI. The CDR3 covers 13 residues. The CDR3 DNA is TGTGCCAGCAGTTACGACGGACCCTATGGCTACACCTTC. Encoded protein: CASSYDGPYGYTF.

The J gene is TRBJ2-1, the V gene TRBV19; possible D gene TRBD2, 5 bases. Germline-derived CDR1 and CDR2 are LNHDA and SQIVND (reference sequence). V was pared by 3 bases and J by 5 bases, with 11 bases between. There are 14 residues in the CDR3. Here the CDR3 DNA reads TGTGCCAGTAGTATTATAGAGGGTAACAATGAGCAGTTCTTC. Its protein product is CASSIIEGNNEQFF.

The gene calls are TRBV6-1 and TRBJ1-1, with no clear D. Germline values: CDR1 MNHNS, CDR2 SASEGT. There are 14 residues in the CDR3. Trimming stripped 3 bases from V and 1 base from J, with 9 bases between. This chain's CDR3 is CASSEWGWNTEAFF. The CDR3 DNA reads as TGTGCCAGCAGTGAGTGGGGATGGAACACTGAAGCTTTCTTT.

In regard to this clone: The sample carries other DNA sequences with the same CDR3. The chain carries TRBV7-9 and TRBJ1-5; TRBD1 might be the D (6 bases). The V end was cut by 1 base, the J end by 4 bases, with 8 bases between. Germline V lookup: CDR1 SEHNR, CDR2 FQNEAQ (reference sequence). This CDR3 region has 14 residues. CDR3 bases: TGTGCCAGCAGCTTAGGGCAGGGGAATCAGCCCCAGCATTTT. It codes for CASSLGQGNQPQHF.

The chain uses TRBV5-5 and TRBJ1-2, with D maybe TRBD1 (5 bases). This CDR3 is 14 amino acids long. The germline CDR1 and CDR2 sequences are SGHKS and YYEKEE (reference sequence). Trimming cost V 2 bases and J 1 base, with 9 bases left between them. As DNA, the CDR3 is TGTGCCAGCAGCTTATCGACAGATAACTATGGCTACACCTTC. It translates to CASSLSTDNYGYTF.

This chain uses TRBV18 with TRBJ2-1; D remains unclear. The germline V gene has CDR1 KGHSH and CDR2 LQKENI. Trimming left V 3 bases short and J 3 bases short, with 12 bases between. CDR3 length: 15 residues. CDR3 DNA sequence: TGTGCCAGCTCACCCGGGCAAGGCGACTACAATGAGCAGTTCTTC. Amino acids: CASSPGQGDYNEQFF.

This chain links TRBV9 with TRBJ2-1; unclear D gene. Deletions cut 3 bases from V and 6 bases from J, with 10 bases between. This CDR3 has 13 residues. Germline V gene sequence: CDR1 SGDLS, CDR2 YYNGEE. This chain's CDR3 is CASSAHGVNEQFF. The CDR3 nucleotides are TGTGCCAGCAGCGCCCACGGCGTCAATGAGCAGTTCTTC.

V and J are TRBV5-4 and TRBJ2-7, with 7 bases matching TRBD1. The CDR3 spans 15 residues. Germline-derived CDR1 and CDR2 are SGHNT and YYREEE (reference sequence). The ends lost 4 bases at V and 4 bases at J; junction bases unmatched: 11. Here the CDR3 DNA reads TGTGCCAGCAGCCCTGGGCGACAGGGTAGATACGAGCAGTACTTC. Protein product: CASSPGRQGRYEQYF. Complete variable domain (other parts from reference TRBV5-4 and TRBJ2-7): ETGVTQSPTHLIKTRGQQVTLRCSSQSGHNTVSWYQQALGQGPQFIFQYYREEENGRGNFPPRFSGLQFPNYSSELNVNALELDDSALYLCASSPGRQGRYEQYFGPGTRLTVT.

This sequence joins TRBV5-4 and TRBJ2-3; TRBD2 agrees at 9 bases. CDR1 is SGHNT and CDR2 is YYREEE in the germline V gene (reference sequence). V gave up 2 bases and J gave up 1 base; unmatched junction bases: 5. CDR3 size: 16 residues. The CDR3 DNA reads as TGTGCCAGCAGCTTCCTAGCGGGGATCGGCACAGATACGCAGTATTTT. Translating gives CASSFLAGIGTDTQYF.

The sample holds one count of this clone. The gene calls are TRBV30 and TRBJ1-5; D perhaps matches TRBD1 (5 bases). The CDR3 extends over 15 amino acids. Germline loops: CDR1 GTSNPN, CDR2 SVGIG (reference sequence). V lost 3 bases, J lost 4 bases, and 16 bases lay in between. CDR3 sequence reads: CAWRAHGGGNQPQHF. CDR3 nucleotides: TGTGCCTGGAGGGCACATGGGGGGGGTAATCAGCCCCAGCATTTT.

The genes are TRBV4-1 and TRBJ1-2, with D possibly TRBD1 on 5 matching bases. CDR1 and CDR2 (germline): MGHRA, YSYEKL. CDR3 length: 15 residues. Deletions cut 0 bases from V and 5 bases from J, with 13 bases between. CDR3 amino acids: CASSQETGTSYGYTF. The CDR3 nucleotides read TGCGCCAGCAGCCAAGAAACCGGGACGTCGTATGGCTACACCTTC.

The chain employs TRBV5-8 and TRBJ1-6; 7 bases are shared with TRBD1. Germline assignment: CDR1 SGHTS and CDR2 YDEGEE. The CDR3 contains 14 residues. Trimming cost V 3 bases and J 6 bases; bases outside gene matches: 3. CDR3 sequence reads: CASSWGQSNSPLHF. CDR3 sequence (DNA): TGTGCCAGCAGCTGGGGACAGAGTAATTCACCCCTCCACTTT.

In regard to this clone: Additional DNA sequences in this sample encode the identical CDR3. The chain links TRBV9 to TRBJ2-3; D unresolved. CDR1 and CDR2 (germline): SGDLS, YYNGEE. V lost 0 bases and J 0 bases, leaving 5 bases between the germline ends. The CDR3 is 14 amino acids. CDR3 sequence reads: CASSVESSTDTQYF. The CDR3 nucleotides are TGTGCCAGCAGCGTAGAGAGTAGCACAGATACGCAGTATTTT.